Below are 27 T cell receptor beta chains sequenced from a single sample in a study of T-cell memory formation after mild COVID-19. TCRdb re-called the 5' RACE reads with MiXCR, one entry per CDR3 protein. The sample includes 350,000 to 500,000 distinct CDR3 sequences, about a sixth seen only once; the top ten take 20% to 25%. Material: PBMCs or a T cell subset sorted from them (not recorded which). The receptors were gathered from a man aged 18 to 30 who had mild COVID-19 (a few samples of this study predate the infection). Cell type and time point are not known.

This chain connects TRBV5-1 to TRBJ2-1, with 8 bases lining up with TRBD1. V dropped 4 bases and J dropped 4; count of bases not matched to a gene: 4. Germline CDR1 SGHRS, CDR2 YFSETQ. The CDR3 has 14 residues. CDR3 nucleotides: TGCGCCAGCAGCGGGGGACAGGCTTACAATGAGCAGTTCTTC. This codes for CASSGGQAYNEQFF.

This clonotype was counted between two and nine times. J is TRBJ1-1 and V is TRBV5-1; D gene unclear. The CDR3 is 15 amino acids. Germline V gives CDR1 SGHRS, CDR2 YFSETQ. Trimming stripped 0 bases from V and 5 bases from J, with 14 bases between. In nucleotides, the CDR3 is TGCGCCAGCAGCTTGGGGAATTCCCAAGGGACTGAAGCTTTCTTT. It encodes CASSLGNSQGTEAFF.

This clonotype was detected only a few times. The chain is built from TRBV3-1 and TRBJ2-5; 8 bases agree with TRBD2. The CDR3 extends over 15 amino acids. In germline, CDR1 is LGHDT, CDR2 YNNKEL (reference sequence). V shed 3 bases and J 5 bases; nucleotides not matched to a gene: 8. CDR3 bases: TGTGCCAGCAGCCACGGGGGGGCAGGGAAGGAGACCCAGTACTTC. Translating it yields CASSHGGAGKETQYF.

This clonotype showed up just a few times. The chain combines TRBV12-3 or TRBV12-4 with TRBJ2-7, with D unclear. The CDR3 has 14 amino acids. Trimming took 4 bases from V and 5 from J, leaving 15 bases between them. The CDR3 DNA reads as TGTGCCAGCAGTTCAAGCCCACGTTGGGACGAGCAGTACGTC. Protein: CASSSSPRWDEQYV.

In this sample, this clonotype turned up a few times. The V and J genes are TRBV6-1 and TRBJ2-3; D perhaps matches TRBD1 (5 bases). Germline CDR1 MNHNS, CDR2 SASEGT. Trimming shortened V by 4 bases and J by 3 bases, and 8 bases separated the two germline ends. The CDR3 contains 13 residues. The CDR3 here is CASSVGATDTQYF. The CDR3 nucleotides read TGTGCCAGCAGTGTAGGGGCTACAGATACGCAGTATTTT.

The V call is TRBV11-2, the J call TRBJ1-6, with TRBD1 matching over 9 bases. The CDR3 is made up of 16 amino acids. Trimming took 5 bases from V and 7 from J; bases not matched to a gene: 9. Per the germline V gene, CDR1 is SGHAT and CDR2 is FQNNGV. CDR3 in amino acids: CASSRLGQGRNSPLHF. Written as DNA, the CDR3 is TGTGCCAGCAGCCGACTCGGACAGGGGAGGAATTCACCCCTCCACTTT.

The chain links TRBV5-6 to TRBJ2-5, with TRBD1 matching over 8 bases. V gave up 3 bases and J gave up 2 bases; unmatched junction bases: 3. This CDR3 comprises 14 residues. CDR1 and CDR2 (germline): SGHDT, YYEEEE. The CDR3 bases are TGTGCCAGCAGCTCATACAGGGGGCAAGAGACCCAGTACTTC. It is translated as CASSSYRGQETQYF. The full variable domain, its missing parts supplied by reference TRBV5-6 and TRBJ2-5, is DAGVTQSPTHLIKTRGQQVTLRCSPKSGHDTVSWYQQALGQGPQFIFQYYEEEERQRGNFPDRFSGHQFPNYSSELNVNALLLGDSALYLCASSSYRGQETQYFGPGTRLLVL.

The chain is built from TRBV4-1 and TRBJ1-6, with a tentative D call TRBD1 (5 bases). The CDR3 runs to 17 residues. Looked up from germline, CDR1 is MGHRA and CDR2 is YSYEKL. Trimming took 1 base from V and 3 from J, leaving 13 bases between them. The CDR3 is CASSQVRGQVYNSPLHF. DNA of the CDR3: TGCGCCAGCAGCCAAGTCCGCGGACAAGTCTATAATTCACCCCTCCACTTT.

This clonotype showed up just a few times. The genes are TRBV7-6 and TRBJ2-1; D possibly corresponds to TRBD2 (5 bases). The germline V and J ends were trimmed by 2 bases and 8 bases, with 16 bases remaining between them. CDR3 length equals 15 residues. CDR1 SGHVS and CDR2 FNYEAQ come from the germline V gene. CDR3 sequence: CASSLYSGSSYEQFF. In nucleotides, the CDR3 is TGTGCCAGCAGCTTATACTCCGGGTCTAGCTATGAGCAGTTCTTC. Full variable domain (remainder filled in from reference TRBV7-6 and TRBJ2-1): GAGVSQSPRYKVTKRGQDVALRCDPISGHVSLYWYRQALGQGPEFLTYFNYEAQQDKSGLPNDRFSAERPEGSISTLTIQRTEQRDSAMYRCASSLYSGSSYEQFFGPGTRLTVL.

This sequence joins TRBV29-1 and TRBJ2-3; TRBD2 is a possible D gene (6 bases). This CDR3 spans 12 amino acids. Trimming took 7 bases from V and 6 from J, leaving 14 bases between them. The germline CDR1 and CDR2 sequences are SQVTM and ANQGSEA. CDR3 coding DNA: TGCAGCGGCTCATCGGGGGTTGATACGCAGTATTTT. Translating it yields CSGSSGVDTQYF.

Regarding this clonotype: The junction does not match germline at one end; this may be a read error. The chain uses TRBV7-9 and TRBJ2-5, with 8 bases matching TRBD2. The CDR3 extends over 15 amino acids. Germline values: CDR1 SEHNR, CDR2 FQNEAQ (reference sequence). The CDR3 DNA sequence: TGTGCCAGCAGCTTCCCACCTTTAGAAGCGGGGGATGGATGGTTC. It encodes CASSFPPLEAGDGWF.

This clonotype was seen a few times. The chain links TRBV6-1 to TRBJ1-2, with D uncertain. There are 13 residues in the CDR3. Germline V gene sequence: CDR1 MNHNS, CDR2 SASEGT. V was clipped by 5 bases and J by 4 bases, with 11 bases between them. The CDR3 nucleotides are TGTGCCAGCAGTACGGACGTTATCTATGGCTACACCTTC. It yields the protein CASSTDVIYGYTF.

About this clonotype itself: A much larger clone sits a single nucleotide away, making a read error possible. The chain has TRBV7-9 and TRBJ2-7; D is ambiguous. This CDR3 contains 13 residues. Germline V gene lookup returns CDR1 SEHNR and CDR2 FQNEAQ (reference sequence). The V end was cut by 3 bases, the J end by 2 bases, with 8 bases between. CDR3 region: CASSFDGTYEQYF. CDR3 nucleotide sequence: TGTGCCAGCAGCTTCGACGGAACCTACGAGCAGTACTTC.

V gene TRBV5-1 combines with J gene TRBJ1-3; D is unresolved. V dropped 4 bases and J dropped 4 bases, with 9 bases sitting between them. The CDR3 runs to 13 residues. Germline values: CDR1 SGHRS, CDR2 YFSETQ. CDR3 sequence (DNA): TGCGCCAGCAGCATAGCGTCCGGAAACACCATATATTTT. This translates into CASSIASGNTIYF.

The chain links TRBV20-1 to TRBJ2-7; D ambiguous. The CDR3 contains 15 residues. The ends were cut back, 3 bases at V and 2 bases at J, with 17 bases in the middle. The germline V gene encodes CDR1 DFQATT and CDR2 SNEGSKA (reference sequence). The CDR3 bases are TGCAGTGCTAGGGTAATTTTAGACACCACCTACGAGCAGTACTTC. It encodes CSARVILDTTYEQYF.

CDR3 sequence (DNA): TGTGCCAGCAGCAAACGGGACAGGGTTTCACCCCTCCACTTT. Translated, it gives CASSKRDRVSPLHF. The chain joins TRBV9 to TRBJ1-6; 9 nucleotides agree with TRBD1. Germline CDR1 SGDLS, CDR2 YYNGEE. The V segment lost 4 bases and the J segment 9 bases; nucleotides outside the gene matches: 5. This CDR3 region has 14 residues.

The chain recombines TRBV5-6 with TRBJ2-5, with D possibly called TRBD1 or TRBD2 (5 bases each). CDR1 SGHDT and CDR2 YYEEEE come from the germline V gene. The CDR3 runs 15 residues. Trimming left V 1 base short and J 4 bases short, with 14 bases between. The CDR3 nucleotides read TGTGCCAGCAGCTTGTCGAGGGGCTCGGGAGAGACCCAGTACTTC. It is translated as CASSLSRGSGETQYF.

This clonotype was seen only a few times. The J gene is TRBJ2-5, the V gene TRBV6-2 or TRBV6-3, with D maybe TRBD1 (5 bases). The germline V and J ends were trimmed by 2 bases and 3 bases, with 7 bases remaining between them. Germline V gene data show CDR1 as MNHEY and CDR2 as SVGEGT. There are 13 residues in the CDR3. CDR3 sequence reads: CASSYRREETQYF. The CDR3 DNA reads as TGTGCCAGCAGTTACCGCAGGGAAGAGACCCAGTACTTC.

The chain is built from TRBV7-2 and TRBJ2-5; perhaps TRBD2 as D (5 bases). Germline CDR1 SGHTA, CDR2 FQGNSA. The CDR3 spans 17 residues. V lost 2 bases to trimming and J lost 3 bases, with 19 bases between them. The CDR3 DNA reads TGTGCCAGCAGCTTAATCGACCGCGGGCGGCCCAAAGAGACCCAGTACTTC. Its protein is CASSLIDRGRPKETQYF. Using reference TRBV7-2 and TRBJ2-5 for the parts outside the CDR3, the full variable domain is GAGVSQSPSNKVTEKGKDVELRCDPISGHTALYWYRQSLGQGLEFLIYFQGNSAPDKSGLPSDRFSAERTGGSVSTLTIQRTQQEDSAVYLCASSLIDRGRPKETQYFGPGTRLLVL.

V is TRBV6-6 and J is TRBJ1-4, with no clear D. The germline V and J ends were trimmed by 8 bases and 0 bases, with 16 bases remaining between them. The CDR3 sequence is 16 residues long. The germline gives CDR1 MNHNY, CDR2 SVGAGI (reference sequence). The CDR3 region has the DNA TGTGCCAGCCATTCAAACGACGGCACAACTAATGAAAAACTGTTTTTT. Its protein product is CASHSNDGTTNEKLFF.

The V and J genes are TRBV2 and TRBJ2-3; D ambiguous. The CDR3 length is 15 residues. Trimming took off 6 bases at V and 2 bases at J, with 15 bases between the two ends. CDR1 SNHLY and CDR2 FYNNEI come from the germline V gene. The chain's CDR3 is CASSWEPELTDTQYF. The CDR3 DNA reads TGTGCCAGCAGCTGGGAACCCGAGCTCACAGATACGCAGTATTTT.

The sample holds many counts of this clonotype. V gene TRBV28 combines with J gene TRBJ1-6, with a possible D match to TRBD1 (5 bases). V gave up 6 bases and J gave up 9 bases, with 18 bases separating them. CDR3 length: 15 residues. Germline lookup yields CDR1 MDHEN and CDR2 SYDVKM. CDR3 residues: CASSPEPGGASPLHF. The CDR3 nucleotides read TGTGCCAGCAGCCCAGAGCCCGGGGGAGCTTCACCCCTCCACTTT.

The chain couples TRBV11-2 to TRBJ2-7, with D uncertain. Germline V gene data show CDR1 as SGHAT and CDR2 as FQNNGV. V lost 2 bases, J lost 6 bases, and 5 bases lay in between. The CDR3 extends over 11 amino acids. This chain's CDR3 is CASSLMSEQYF. CDR3 DNA: TGTGCCAGCAGCTTAATGTCCGAGCAGTACTTC.

V is TRBV6-4 and J is TRBJ2-6; D is unclear. The CDR3 loop spans 15 amino acids. CDR1 is MRHNA and CDR2 is SNTAGT in the germline V gene. The germline V and J ends were trimmed by 0 bases and 0 bases, with 3 bases remaining between them. CDR3 DNA: TGTGCCAGCAGTGACTCAGGCTCTGGGGCCAACGTCCTGACTTTC. Protein: CASSDSGSGANVLTF.

There are a few counts of this clonotype. This chain links TRBV6-5 with TRBJ1-2, with a weak D call TRBD1 (6 bases). Trimming removed 6 bases at V and 5 bases at J, with 10 bases between. Germline CDR1 MNHEY, CDR2 SVGAGI. The CDR3 contains 12 residues. DNA of the CDR3: TGTGCCAGCAGACAGGGCGGATATGGCTACACCTTC. As protein: CASRQGGYGYTF.

This clonotype was observed a handful of times. The CDR3 here is CASTWGDRRQETQYF. CDR3 bases: TGTGCCAGCACCTGGGGAGACAGGAGGCAAGAGACCCAGTACTTC. The chain employs TRBV28 and TRBJ2-5; the D gene is possibly TRBD1 (6 bases). V gave up 7 bases and J gave up 2 bases, with 17 bases separating them. The germline V gene has CDR1 MDHEN and CDR2 SYDVKM. The CDR3 totals 15 residues.

The chain links TRBV12-3 or TRBV12-4 to TRBJ1-1; the match to TRBD1 covers 7 bases. The CDR3 spans 13 residues. V trimming: 4 bases; J trimming: 3 bases; junction bases outside the gene matches: 2. As DNA, the CDR3 is TGTGCCAGCAGTTGGGACAGAGACACTGAAGCTTTCTTT. Translated: CASSWDRDTEAFF.